This passage covers 28 T cell receptor beta chains from one sample sequenced in a study of T cell clones after liver transplantation. Here immunoSEQ multiplex PCR was the method, and the copy in TCRdb shows in-frame clones only, minus some. Among approximately 6,400 clones, more than 75% were seen once, and the ten largest hold approximately 13%. The sample in question was CD8+ T cells from blood, obtained 45 to 47 months after liver transplant. The receptors shown here come from a human patient who received a liver transplant. Some T cells may be transferred from the graft donor.

This sequence joins TRBV28 and TRBJ1-2; D is uncertain. Trimming cost V 3 bases and J 4 bases, with 15 bases left between them. Germline loops: CDR1 MDHEN, CDR2 SYDVKM. This CDR3 is 15 amino acids long. The CDR3 loop reads CASSFSLQPSYGYTF. CDR3 nucleotide sequence: TGTGCCAGCAGTTTCAGCCTCCAACCTTCCTATGGCTACACCTTC.

In its sample, this clone ranks as large. This chain links TRBV27 with TRBJ2-7; D unresolved. The CDR3 loop spans 14 amino acids. Germline-derived CDR1 and CDR2 are MNHEY and SMNVEV (reference sequence). V was cut by 4 bases and J by 5 bases, with 15 bases left in between. This CDR3 is CASSSFLGPDEQYF. CDR3 DNA sequence: TGTGCCAGCAGTTCTTTCTTAGGGCCAGACGAGCAGTACTTC.

The chain is built from TRBV7-3 and TRBJ2-1, with 10 bases that match TRBD2. Trimming took 5 bases from V and 8 from J; bases not matched to a gene: 9. This CDR3 contains 15 residues. The germline V gene encodes CDR1 SGHTA and CDR2 FQGTGA. CDR3 in amino acids: CASSLLAGVMDEQFF. CDR3 DNA sequence: TGTGCCAGCAGCCTCCTAGCGGGAGTCATGGATGAGCAGTTCTTC.

This rearrangement joins TRBV6-5 to TRBJ2-1; D is undetermined. V lost 0 bases to trimming and J lost 7 bases, with 10 bases between them. The length of the CDR3 is 14 residues. CDR1 is MNHEY and CDR2 is SVGAGI in the germline V gene. The CDR3 bases are TGTGCCAGCAGTTACTCCGGTTTGGGGAATGAGCAGTTCTTC. This sequence encodes CASSYSGLGNEQFF.

This clone was recorded once. V gene TRBV13 combines with J gene TRBJ2-2, with D hard to call. The CDR3 is made up of 14 amino acids. V gave up 5 bases and J gave up 0 bases, with 7 bases separating them. Germline lookup yields CDR1 PRHDT and CDR2 FYEKMQ (reference sequence). The CDR3 loop reads CASSPAANTGELFF. The CDR3, as DNA: TGTGCCAGCAGCCCCGCAGCGAACACCGGGGAGCTGTTTTTT.

This chain joins TRBV7-8 and TRBJ2-7; TRBD2 matches 8 bases. The germline CDR1 and CDR2 sequences are SGHVS and FQNEAQ. CDR3 length equals 17 residues. With 7 bases clipped from V and 1 base from J, the junction kept 15 bases outside the gene matches. CDR3 protein: CASIGGAPAGISYEQYF. The CDR3 nucleotides are TGTGCCAGCATCGGGGGGGCCCCAGCGGGAATTTCCTACGAGCAGTACTTC.

This clone was seen only a few times. The sample has other DNA sequences that encode this CDR3 too. This chain connects TRBV28 to TRBJ2-3; D gene unclear. The CDR3 length is 14 residues. Germline V gene sequence: CDR1 MDHEN, CDR2 SYDVKM. The germline V and J ends were trimmed by 3 bases and 1 base, with 8 bases remaining between them. In DNA form, the CDR3 reads TGTGCCAGCAGTTTTTTATCTGGCACAGATACGCAGTATTTT. Protein product: CASSFLSGTDTQYF.

This clone was counted a single time. The V gene is TRBV10-2, the J gene TRBJ1-5, with D uncertain. V was trimmed by 5 bases and J by 7 bases, leaving 12 bases between them. Germline-derived CDR1 and CDR2 are WSHSY and SAAADI. The CDR3 is 13 amino acids. DNA for the CDR3: TGCGCCAGCAGTCCGGTGGACCGACAGCCCCAGCATTTT. It encodes CASSPVDRQPQHF.

This chain uses TRBV28 with TRBJ2-2; 7 bases are shared with TRBD1. Germline V gives CDR1 MDHEN, CDR2 SYDVKM. The CDR3 contains 16 residues. V lost 5 bases, J lost 5 bases, and 11 bases stayed unmatched. CDR3 loop: CASSITGVLLTGELFF. In nucleotides, the CDR3 is TGTGCCAGCAGTATTACAGGGGTATTATTGACCGGGGAGCTGTTTTTT.

V usage is TRBV9 and J usage is TRBJ1-3; no definite D call. This CDR3 spans 16 amino acids. Trimming took 0 bases from V and 4 from J, leaving 14 bases between them. CDR1 SGDLS and CDR2 YYNGEE come from the germline V gene. CDR3 residues: CASSVGSLGLGNTIYF. DNA of the CDR3: TGTGCCAGCAGCGTAGGGTCGCTCGGGCTAGGAAACACCATATATTTT.

This clone was observed a few times. The CDR3 protein is CASSYGQYNQPQHF. Here the CDR3 DNA reads TGTGCCAGCAGTTATGGACAGTACAATCAGCCCCAGCATTTT. The V and J genes are TRBV6-5 and TRBJ1-5, with D possibly TRBD1 on 6 matching bases. The CDR3 is made up of 14 amino acids. V dropped 3 bases and J dropped 3 bases, with 9 bases sitting between them. Germline values: CDR1 MNHEY, CDR2 SVGAGI.

The V and J genes are TRBV7-9 and TRBJ1-5; D is uncertain. The germline V gene encodes CDR1 SEHNR and CDR2 FQNEAQ (reference sequence). The CDR3 contains 14 residues. The ends were cut back, 1 base at V and 1 base at J, with 5 bases in the middle. The CDR3 protein is CASSLVSSNQPQHF. CDR3 bases: TGTGCCAGCAGCTTAGTCAGCAGCAATCAGCCCCAGCATTTT.

The chain joins TRBV19 to TRBJ2-7; D unresolved. The CDR3 has 11 residues. Germline lookup yields CDR1 LNHDA and CDR2 SQIVND (reference sequence). The V gene lost 10 bases and the J gene lost 1 base, with 8 bases spanning the gap. The chain's CDR3 is CAISESYEQYF. The CDR3 DNA is TGTGCCATTTCCGAGTCCTACGAGCAGTACTTC.

This chain uses TRBV6-6 with TRBJ2-3; unclear D gene. CDR3 length: 14 amino acids. The germline V gene has CDR1 MNHNY and CDR2 SVGAGI (reference sequence). With 2 bases removed from V and 6 bases from J, the gap between germline ends came to 12 bases. The CDR3 loop reads CASSYRATGDTQYF. The CDR3 nucleotides are TGTGCCAGCAGTTACAGGGCCACTGGCGATACGCAGTATTTT.

The chain is built from TRBV5-4 and TRBJ1-3, with D possibly TRBD1 on 6 matching bases. This CDR3 is built from 14 residues. The V gene's germline CDR1 is SGHNT and CDR2 YYREEE (reference sequence). Trimming pared 0 bases from V and 7 bases from J, leaving 11 bases between. Here the CDR3 reads CASSLGGALNTIYF. DNA of the CDR3: TGTGCCAGCAGCTTGGGGGGGGCGCTTAACACCATATATTTT.

The chain recombines TRBV28 with TRBJ2-7; TRBD2 matches 8 bases. The CDR3 consists of 15 residues. Germline V lookup: CDR1 MDHEN, CDR2 SYDVKM. Germline trimming cut 2 bases from V and 2 bases from J; bases unmatched to any gene: 5. CDR3 nucleotides: TGTGCCAGCAGTTTACATGGTAGCGGGACCTACGAGCAGTACTTC. It encodes CASSLHGSGTYEQYF. The whole variable domain, remainder taken from reference TRBV28 and TRBJ2-7, is DVKVTQSSRYLVKRTGEKVFLECVQDMDHENMFWYRQDPGLGLRLIYFSYDVKMKEKGDIPEGYSVSREKKERFSLILESASTNQTSMYLCASSLHGSGTYEQYFGPGTRLTVT.

This chain uses TRBV27 with TRBJ1-5; D is perhaps TRBD1 (5 bases). CDR3 length equals 14 residues. Germline CDR1 and CDR2: MNHEY and SMNVEV (reference sequence). Deletions cut 1 base from V and 1 base from J, with 5 bases between. CDR3 residues: CASSLWGSNQPQHF. CDR3 in DNA: TGTGCCAGCAGTTTATGGGGGAGCAATCAGCCCCAGCATTTT.

The CDR3: CASSMSGPNTEAFF. CDR3 coding DNA: TGTGCCAGTAGTATGTCAGGGCCGAACACTGAAGCTTTCTTT. V and J are TRBV19 and TRBJ1-1; a weak D match, TRBD1 (5 bases). V lost 3 bases to trimming and J lost 1 base, with 9 bases between them. The germline V gene has CDR1 LNHDA and CDR2 SQIVND (reference sequence). The CDR3 has 14 residues.

The chain employs TRBV6-6 and TRBJ1-1, with D perhaps matching TRBD1 (5 bases). V lost 2 bases, J lost 5 bases, and 15 bases lay in between. The V gene's germline CDR1 is MNHNY and CDR2 SVGAGI (reference sequence). The CDR3 is 15 amino acids. CDR3 DNA sequence: TGTGCCAGCAGTTACGGGGGTGAAAAAGGGACTGAAGCTTTCTTT. The encoded protein is CASSYGGEKGTEAFF.

This clone has a handful of counts. In DNA, the CDR3 is TGTGCCAGCAGTGACGGCTCCTACGAGCAGTACTTC. Its protein is CASSDGSYEQYF. The V call is TRBV6-1, the J call TRBJ2-7; no reliable D call. The CDR3 spans 12 residues. The germline V and J ends were trimmed by 3 bases and 0 bases, with 3 bases remaining between them. Germline assignment: CDR1 MNHNS and CDR2 SASEGT.

The chain links TRBV9 to TRBJ2-1, with 7 bases fitting TRBD1. CDR1 and CDR2 (germline): SGDLS, YYNGEE. The V and J ends lost 0 bases and 3 bases, in that order; junction bases with no gene match: 6. This CDR3 region has 16 residues. CDR3 region: CASSVVGTVSYNEQFF. Written as DNA, the CDR3 is TGTGCCAGCAGCGTAGTCGGGACAGTCAGCTACAATGAGCAGTTCTTC.

A remark on this clone: One end of the junction does not line up with germline, which may come from a read error. This sequence joins TRBV6-5 and TRBJ1-2; 9 positions agree with TRBD1. This CDR3 is 13 amino acids long. Looked up from germline, CDR1 is MNHEY and CDR2 is SVGAGI. For the CDR3, the DNA is TGTGTCAGCAGTGGGACAGGGCTCTATGGCTACACCTTC. It encodes CVSSGTGLYGYTF.

CDR3 DNA: TGTGCCAGTCTATCGAGCGGGACATCCTACGAGCAGTACTTC. This translates into CASLSSGTSYEQYF. The chain links TRBV28 to TRBJ2-7, with D possibly being TRBD2 (7 bases). Germline V gene lookup returns CDR1 MDHEN and CDR2 SYDVKM. V dropped 9 bases and J dropped 1 base, with 16 bases sitting between them. This CDR3 is built from 14 residues.

The chain is built from TRBV4-3 and TRBJ2-7, with D possibly matching TRBD1 (6 bases). This CDR3 region has 16 residues. Trimming cost V 4 bases and J 2 bases, with 18 bases left between them. CDR1 and CDR2 from the germline V gene are LGHNA and YSLEER. The DNA of the CDR3 is TGCGCCAGCAGCCCCGGCCTCTACAGGGTACCCTACGAGCAGTACTTC. Its translation is CASSPGLYRVPYEQYF.

This clone was observed a single time. CDR3 sequence (DNA): TGTGCCAGCAGCTACACGGGTATGGAGCAGTTCTTC. It translates to CASSYTGMEQFF. The chain recombines TRBV7-9 with TRBJ2-1; no reliable D call. In germline, CDR1 is SEHNR, CDR2 FQNEAQ (reference sequence). The CDR3 consists of 12 residues. Trimming shortened V by 4 bases and J by 10 bases, and 11 bases separated the two germline ends.

The genes are TRBV28 and TRBJ2-3, with D perhaps matching TRBD2 (5 bases). CDR1 and CDR2 (germline): MDHEN, SYDVKM. The CDR3 is 16 amino acids. Between the trimmed V and J ends, which lost 1 base and 6 bases, there was a span of 17 bases. The CDR3 is CASSLSPVSGSDTQYF. CDR3 nucleotide sequence: TGTGCCAGCAGTTTATCCCCTGTGAGTGGGAGTGATACGCAGTATTTT. Drawing the rest from reference TRBV28 and TRBJ2-3, the complete variable domain is DVKVTQSSRYLVKRTGEKVFLECVQDMDHENMFWYRQDPGLGLRLIYFSYDVKMKEKGDIPEGYSVSREKKERFSLILESASTNQTSMYLCASSLSPVSGSDTQYFGPGTRLTVL.

The CDR3: CASSEGSGTEAFF. The CDR3 DNA follows: TGTGCCAGCAGTGAAGGTTCCGGTACTGAAGCTTTCTTT. This chain connects TRBV6-1 to TRBJ1-1; D gene uncertain. Germline V gene lookup returns CDR1 MNHNS and CDR2 SASEGT. V was clipped by 1 base and J by 5 bases, with 8 bases between them. The CDR3 totals 13 residues.

The genes are TRBV5-1 and TRBJ2-5; 14 bases align to TRBD2. Germline CDR1 reads SGHRS; CDR2 reads YFSETQ. V lost 3 bases to trimming and J lost 4 bases; unmatched junction nucleotides: 14. The CDR3 runs to 19 residues. CDR3: CASSWPRLAGGPGVETQYF. As DNA, the CDR3 is TGCGCCAGCAGCTGGCCCCGACTAGCGGGAGGGCCGGGGGTAGAGACCCAGTACTTC.